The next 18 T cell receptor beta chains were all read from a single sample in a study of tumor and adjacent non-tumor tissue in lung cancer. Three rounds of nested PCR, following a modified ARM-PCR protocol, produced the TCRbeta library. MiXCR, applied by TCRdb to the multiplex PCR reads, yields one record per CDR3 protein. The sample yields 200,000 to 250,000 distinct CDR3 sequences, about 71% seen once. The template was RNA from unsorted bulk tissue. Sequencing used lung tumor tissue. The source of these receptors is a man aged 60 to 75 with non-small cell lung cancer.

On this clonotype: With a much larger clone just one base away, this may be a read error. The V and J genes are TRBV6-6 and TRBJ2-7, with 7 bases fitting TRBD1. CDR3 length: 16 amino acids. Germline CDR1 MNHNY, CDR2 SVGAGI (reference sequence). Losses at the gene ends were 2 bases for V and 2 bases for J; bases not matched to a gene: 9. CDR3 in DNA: TGTGCCAGCAGTTACCGTCCGGGACAGTCGCCCTACGAGCAGTACTTC. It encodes CASSYRPGQSPYEQYF.

The CDR3: CASSLSDRGYGYTF. The CDR3 DNA sequence: TGTGCCAGCAGTTTATCGGACAGGGGCTATGGCTACACCTTC. The genes are TRBV28 and TRBJ1-2; 9 nucleotides align to TRBD1. The CDR3 contains 14 residues. J lost 4 bases, V lost 1 base, and 1 base had no gene match. Per the germline V gene, CDR1 is MDHEN and CDR2 is SYDVKM.

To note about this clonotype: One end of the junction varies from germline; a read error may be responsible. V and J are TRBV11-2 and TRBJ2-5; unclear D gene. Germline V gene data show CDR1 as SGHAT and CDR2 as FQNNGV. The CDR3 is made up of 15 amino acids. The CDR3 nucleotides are TGTGTCAGCAGACGTGAAGTTAGCAATCGAGAGACCCAGTACTTC. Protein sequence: CVSRREVSNRETQYF.

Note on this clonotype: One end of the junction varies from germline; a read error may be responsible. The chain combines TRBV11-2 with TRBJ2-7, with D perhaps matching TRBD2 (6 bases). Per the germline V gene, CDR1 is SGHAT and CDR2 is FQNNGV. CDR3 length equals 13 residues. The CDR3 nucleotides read TGCGCCAGCAGTCATAGCGGACCCTACGAGCAGTACTTC. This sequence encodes CASSHSGPYEQYF. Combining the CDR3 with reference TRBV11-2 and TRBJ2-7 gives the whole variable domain EAGVAQSPRYKIIEKRQSVAFWCNPISGHATLYWYQQILGQGPKLLIQFQNNGVVDDSQLPKDRFSAERLKGVDSTLKIQPAKLEDSAVYLCASSHSGPYEQYFGPGTRLTVT.

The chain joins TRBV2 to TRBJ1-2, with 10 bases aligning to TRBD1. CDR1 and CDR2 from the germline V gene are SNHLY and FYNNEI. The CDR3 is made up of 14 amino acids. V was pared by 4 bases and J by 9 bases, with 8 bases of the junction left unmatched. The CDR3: CASSGDRGFDCYTF. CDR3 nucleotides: TGTGCCAGCAGTGGGGACAGGGGTTTCGATTGCTACACCTTC.

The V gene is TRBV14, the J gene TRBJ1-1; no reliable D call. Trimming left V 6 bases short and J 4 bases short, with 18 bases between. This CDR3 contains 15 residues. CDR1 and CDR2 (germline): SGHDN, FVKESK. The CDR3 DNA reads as TGTGCCAGCAGTCGTATAGGACTATCTGGCACTGAAGCTTTCTTT. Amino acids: CASSRIGLSGTEAFF. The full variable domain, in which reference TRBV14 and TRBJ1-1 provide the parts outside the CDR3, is EAGVTQFPSHSVIEKGQTVTLRCDPISGHDNLYWYRRVMGKEIKFLLHFVKESKQDESGMPNNRFLAERTGGTYSTLKVQPAELEDSGVYFCASSRIGLSGTEAFFGQGTRLTVV.

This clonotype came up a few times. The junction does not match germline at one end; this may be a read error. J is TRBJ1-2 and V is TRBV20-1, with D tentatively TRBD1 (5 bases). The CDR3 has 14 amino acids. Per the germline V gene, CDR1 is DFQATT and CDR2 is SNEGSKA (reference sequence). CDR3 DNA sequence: TGCAGTGCTAGAGGCGGGACTTCAAACTATAGCTACACCTTC. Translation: CSARGGTSNYSYTF.

The CDR3 nucleotides read TGCAGTGCTAGCTGTTCCATCCGAGCGCAGTTCTTC. It translates to CSASCSIRAQFF. V and J are TRBV20-1 and TRBJ2-1; D is uncertain. In germline, CDR1 is DFQATT, CDR2 SNEGSKA (reference sequence). This CDR3 is 12 amino acids long. The V and J ends lost 3 bases and 12 bases respectively, with 15 bases between them.

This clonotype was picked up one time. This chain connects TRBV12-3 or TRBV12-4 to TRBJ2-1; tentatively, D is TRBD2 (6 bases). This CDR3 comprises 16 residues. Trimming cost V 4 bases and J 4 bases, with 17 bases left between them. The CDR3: CASSSCRDFSYNEQFF. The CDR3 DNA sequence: TGTGCCAGCAGTTCGTGCCGGGACTTCTCATACAATGAGCAGTTCTTC.

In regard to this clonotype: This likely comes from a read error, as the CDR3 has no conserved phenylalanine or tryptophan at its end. The CDR3, as DNA: TGTGCCAGCAGCTTTGGGGTGAGCAAGGCCCAGTACATC. It is translated as CASSFGVSKAQYI. The rearrangement uses TRBV11-3 and TRBJ2-5, with no clear D. CDR1 SGHNT and CDR2 YENEEA come from the germline V gene. CDR3 length: 13 amino acids. The ends were cut back, 3 bases at V and 9 bases at J, with 14 bases in the middle.

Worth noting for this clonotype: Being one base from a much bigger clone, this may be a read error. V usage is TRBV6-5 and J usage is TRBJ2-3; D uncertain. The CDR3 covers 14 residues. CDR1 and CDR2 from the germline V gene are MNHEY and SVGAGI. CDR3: CVSSYSYPRDTQYF. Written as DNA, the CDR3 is TGTGTCAGCAGTTACTCGTATCCCCGGGATACGCAGTATTTT.

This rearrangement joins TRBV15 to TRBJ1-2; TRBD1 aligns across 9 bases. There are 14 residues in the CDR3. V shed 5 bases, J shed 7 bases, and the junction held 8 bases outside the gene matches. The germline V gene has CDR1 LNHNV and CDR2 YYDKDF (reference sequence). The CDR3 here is CATSSNRDRAGYTF. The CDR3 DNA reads TGTGCCACCAGCTCCAACCGGGACAGGGCTGGCTACACCTTC.

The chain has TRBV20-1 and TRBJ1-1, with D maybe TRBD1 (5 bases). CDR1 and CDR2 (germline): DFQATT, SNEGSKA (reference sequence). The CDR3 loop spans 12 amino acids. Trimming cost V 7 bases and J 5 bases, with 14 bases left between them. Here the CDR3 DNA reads TGCAGTGATAGGGGCACGGTGACTGAAGCTTTCTTT. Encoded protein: CSDRGTVTEAFF.

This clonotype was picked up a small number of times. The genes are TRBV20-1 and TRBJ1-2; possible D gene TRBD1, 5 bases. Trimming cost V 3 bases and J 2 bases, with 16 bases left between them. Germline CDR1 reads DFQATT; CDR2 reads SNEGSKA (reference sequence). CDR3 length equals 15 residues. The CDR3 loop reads CSASSRDPSNYGYTF. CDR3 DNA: TGCAGTGCTAGTAGCCGGGACCCCTCGAACTATGGCTACACCTTC.

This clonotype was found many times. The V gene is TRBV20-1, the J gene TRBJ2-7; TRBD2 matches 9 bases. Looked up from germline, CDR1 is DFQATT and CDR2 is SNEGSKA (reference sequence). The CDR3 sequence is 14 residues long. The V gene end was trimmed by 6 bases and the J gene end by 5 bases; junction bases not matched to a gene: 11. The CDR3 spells CSAYRASGTDEQYF. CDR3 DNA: TGCAGTGCATACCGGGCTAGCGGGACTGACGAGCAGTACTTC.

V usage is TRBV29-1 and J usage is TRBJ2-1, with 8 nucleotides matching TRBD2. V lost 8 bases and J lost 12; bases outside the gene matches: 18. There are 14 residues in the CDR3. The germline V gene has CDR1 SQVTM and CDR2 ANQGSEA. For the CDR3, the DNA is TGCAGCACGCATCCGGGGACCAGCGGGAGTCGGCAGTTCTTC. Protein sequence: CSTHPGTSGSRQFF.

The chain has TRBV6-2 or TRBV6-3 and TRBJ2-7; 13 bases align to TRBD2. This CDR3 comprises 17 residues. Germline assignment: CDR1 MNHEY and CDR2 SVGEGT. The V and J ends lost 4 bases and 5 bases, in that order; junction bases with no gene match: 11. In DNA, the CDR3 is TGTGCCAGCAGTTCCCTAGGACTAGCGGGAGTAGGCCACGAGCAGTACTTC. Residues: CASSSLGLAGVGHEQYF.

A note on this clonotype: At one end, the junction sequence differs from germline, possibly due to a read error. The CDR3 spells CASSQERGGNQPHHF. In DNA, the CDR3 is TGTGCCAGCAGCCAAGAAAGAGGAGGGAATCAGCCCCATCATTTT. This chain connects TRBV4-2 to TRBJ1-5; D not resolved. Germline CDR1 and CDR2: LGHNA and YNFKEQ. CDR3 size: 15 residues.